Reported below is one T cell receptor beta chain. The record originates from a study of blood T cell repertoires in COVID-19. V was clipped by 1 base and J by 3 bases; unmatched bases: 3. The germline V gene encodes CDR1 MGHRA and CDR2 YSYEKL. This CDR3 spans 15 amino acids. Sequencing was performed with immunoSEQ multiplex PCR; in TCRdb, only in-frame clones are kept and a portion is missing. The sample yields 150,000 to 200,000 clones, roughly 82% seen once. The sequenced sample consisted of peripheral blood. The TCR sequence derives from a woman aged 40 to 50 with COVID-19, enrolled during active disease. This sequence joins TRBV4-1 and TRBJ1-3; 7 bases line up with TRBD1. CDR3 in amino acids: CASSQGQGYGNTIYF. DNA of the CDR3: TGCGCCAGCAGCCAAGGACAGGGTTATGGAAACACCATATATTTT.